A selection of T cell receptor beta chains follows, all from one sample in a study of cytomegalovirus exposure and HLA in healthy donors. Sequencing was performed with immunoSEQ multiplex PCR; in TCRdb, only in-frame clones are kept and a portion is missing. The sample yields under 150,000 clones, under 80% seen once. Source material: PBMCs. These receptors were taken from a woman in her forties in good health and CMV-seropositive. Each CDR3 is given without its conserved first and last residue.

NA,TRBV9,ASTPTQGAHEQY
TRBJ2-7,TRBV7-7,ASSLGTGELYEQY
TRBJ1-5,TRBV5-1,ASSLTGGINQPQH
TRBJ2-5,TRBV5-1,ASSPPKTSGGEETQY
TRBJ1-1,TRBV6-6,ASSYSAENTEAF
TRBJ2-1,TRBV7-2,ASSQPSGGVDEQF
TRBJ2-7,TRBV9,ASSVGPGNSYEQY
TRBJ1-2,TRBV23-1,ASSLRTVTNYGYT
TRBJ2-2,TRBV4-2,ASSRTGGGAGELF
TRBJ1-1,TRBV7-9,ASSFPPGQGPERNTEAF
TRBJ2-1,TRBV11-3,ASRLARNEQF
TRBJ2-1,TRBV6-4,ASMDRTSGPVSYNEQF
TRBJ2-1,TRBV6-1,ASSVLGVNRGEQF
TRBJ2-7,TRBV6-5,ASSQDSYEQY
TRBJ1-4,TRBV7-8,ASSPVTGINEKLF
TRBJ2-1,TRBV25-1,ASTRGGKTNEQF
TRBJ1-1,TRBV19,ASIAGLWNTEAF
TRBJ2-7,TRBV7-2,ASSEDRHYEQY
TRBJ1-2,TRBV12-2,ALTGQGVNYGYT
TRBJ1-2,TRBV6-1,ASRRAGTGDGYT
TRBJ2-7,TRBV7-9,ASSLGPGEQY
TRBJ1-2,TRBV5-6,ASSPEIGEAYGYT
TRBJ2-3,TRBV30,AWTPGALAGAYRTDTQY
TRBJ1-5,TRBV4-3,ASSHTGEGQPQH
TRBJ1-5,TRBV18,ASSPVEGIYQPQH